Each of the 30 T cell receptor beta chains below was sequenced from the same sample in a study of siplizumab effects on memory and regulatory T cells. TCRdb's copy holds only in-frame clones and misses some; the assay was immunoSEQ multiplex PCR. The table records some 46,000 clones, roughly 92% of them present only once. Sequenced sample: CD8+ T cells sorted from blood. The receptors here all came from a human donor in good health.

The rearrangement joins TRBV27 to TRBJ2-1; TRBD1 matches 9 bases. CDR1 and CDR2 (germline): MNHEY, SMNVEV (reference sequence). The CDR3 is made up of 15 amino acids. Trimming at V came to 5 bases and at J to 3 bases, leaving 5 bases not matched to a gene. CDR3 region: CASSIRQGGYNEQFF. Written as DNA, the CDR3 is TGTGCCAGCAGTATACGACAGGGGGGCTACAATGAGCAGTTCTTC.

This chain uses TRBV19 with TRBJ2-7, with 8 bases identical to TRBD1. The CDR3 covers 15 residues. With V trimmed by 6 bases and J by 4 bases, 11 bases remained unmatched. From germline, CDR1 is LNHDA and CDR2 SQIVND (reference sequence). This chain's CDR3 is CASSLPGQGAYEQYF. The CDR3 bases are TGTGCCAGTAGCCTGCCAGGGCAGGGGGCGTACGAGCAGTACTTC.

V gene TRBV9 combines with J gene TRBJ2-5; 9 positions match TRBD2. The trim removed 0 bases at V and 9 bases at J, leaving 6 bases unmatched. Germline CDR1 and CDR2: SGDLS and YYNGEE. This CDR3 comprises 14 residues. CDR3 coding DNA: TGTGCCAGCAGCGTAGTAGCGGGAGCTTTTCCCCAGTACTTC. Translating gives CASSVVAGAFPQYF.

J is TRBJ1-6 and V is TRBV30, with TRBD1 matching over 8 bases. CDR3 length: 14 residues. V trimming: 4 bases; J trimming: 10 bases; junction bases outside the gene matches: 9. The V gene's germline CDR1 is GTSNPN and CDR2 SVGIG (reference sequence). The CDR3 DNA follows: TGTGCCTGGATCACCGGGACAGGAGGATCACCCCTCCACTTT. Its translation is CAWITGTGGSPLHF.

As to this clone: The junction shows a germline mismatch at one end, possibly a read error. This sequence joins TRBV14 and TRBJ2-1, with D maybe TRBD2 (7 bases). This CDR3 is built from 16 residues. Germline V lookup: CDR1 SGHDN, CDR2 FVKESK. Here the CDR3 DNA reads TGTGCCAGCAGCCAAGAGGGCGGGGGCTCCGACAATGAGCAGTTCTTC. It specifies CASSQEGGGSDNEQFF.

J is TRBJ2-3 and V is TRBV7-3; D is tentatively TRBD1 or TRBD2 (6 bases each). This CDR3 is 14 amino acids long. V dropped 2 bases and J dropped 5 bases, with 11 bases sitting between them. Germline CDR1 is SGHTA and CDR2 is FQGTGA. The CDR3 here is CASSLGGRGDTQYF. CDR3 bases: TGTGCCAGCAGCTTAGGGGGGCGCGGAGATACGCAGTATTTT.

The chain links TRBV27 to TRBJ2-3; D is unresolved. Trimming removed 4 bases at V and 4 bases at J, with 18 bases between. The CDR3 spans 16 residues. Germline loops: CDR1 MNHEY, CDR2 SMNVEV (reference sequence). The CDR3: CASSSRQGFLPDTQYF. The CDR3 DNA is TGTGCCAGCAGTTCCCGACAAGGGTTTCTCCCAGATACGCAGTATTTT.

The rearrangement links TRBV5-5 to TRBJ2-7, with D uncertain. Trimming stripped 0 bases from V and 2 bases from J, with 6 bases between. Germline CDR1 is SGHKS and CDR2 is YYEKEE (reference sequence). The CDR3 covers 13 residues. DNA of the CDR3: TGTGCCAGCAGCTTGGCCCCCGCCTACGAGCAGTACTTC. As protein: CASSLAPAYEQYF. Drawing the rest from reference TRBV5-5 and TRBJ2-7, the complete variable domain is DAGVTQSPTHLIKTRGQQVTLRCSPISGHKSVSWYQQVLGQGPQFIFQYYEKEERGRGNFPDRFSARQFPNYSSELNVNALLLGDSALYLCASSLAPAYEQYFGPGTRLTVT.

This chain connects TRBV9 to TRBJ2-2; 9 bases agree with TRBD2. V trimming: 2 bases; J trimming: 2 bases; junction bases outside the gene matches: 1. Germline V gene lookup returns CDR1 SGDLS and CDR2 YYNGEE. The CDR3 length is 15 residues. CDR3 loop: CASSVSGRNTGELFF. CDR3 bases: TGTGCCAGCAGCGTTAGCGGGAGAAACACCGGGGAGCTGTTTTTT.

The chain recombines TRBV7-9 with TRBJ2-2; unclear D gene. CDR3 length: 12 residues. Looked up from germline, CDR1 is SEHNR and CDR2 is FQNEAQ (reference sequence). The V end lost 3 bases, the J end lost 4 bases, and 3 bases lay between the germline ends. The CDR3: CASSFGTGELFF. The CDR3 DNA sequence: TGTGCCAGCAGCTTTGGCACCGGGGAGCTGTTTTTT.

V is TRBV30 and J is TRBJ2-2; D is perhaps TRBD2 (6 bases). The CDR3 spans 14 residues. Germline V gene sequence: CDR1 GTSNPN, CDR2 SVGIG (reference sequence). V shed 2 bases and J shed 0 bases, with 7 bases lying between them. For the CDR3, the DNA is TGTGCCTGGAGTAGCGGGCCGAACACCGGGGAGCTGTTTTTT. Translated: CAWSSGPNTGELFF.

J is TRBJ2-2 and V is TRBV27; 12 nucleotides match TRBD2. V shed 7 bases and J 3 bases; nucleotides not matched to a gene: 6. From germline, CDR1 is MNHEY and CDR2 SMNVEV (reference sequence). This CDR3 region has 16 residues. The CDR3 is CASTPLAGGDTGELFF. As DNA, the CDR3 is TGTGCCAGCACACCTCTAGCGGGAGGGGACACCGGGGAGCTGTTTTTT.

The chain has TRBV19 and TRBJ1-5; D gene unclear. The germline V and J ends were trimmed by 3 bases and 6 bases, with 12 bases remaining between them. The CDR3 runs to 14 residues. CDR1 is LNHDA and CDR2 is SQIVND in the germline V gene (reference sequence). CDR3 DNA sequence: TGTGCCAGTAGTATGCAACAGCGAGGTCAGCCCCAGCATTTT. Translation gives CASSMQQRGQPQHF.

The chain employs TRBV28 and TRBJ2-3, with 9 bases matching TRBD2. This CDR3 is built from 18 residues. The junction had 17 bases not matched to a gene; V was cut back by 6 bases and J by 4 bases. Germline assignment: CDR1 MDHEN and CDR2 SYDVKM. The CDR3 DNA reads as TGTGCCAGCAGAACCCACCTCACCGGGACTAGCAATGCAGATACGCAGTATTTT. The encoded protein is CASRTHLTGTSNADTQYF.

CDR3 in DNA: TGTGCCAGCAGACGACTGGGGGCGAGGGAGCAGTTCTTC. It yields the protein CASRRLGAREQFF. This chain links TRBV28 with TRBJ2-1; the D gene is possibly TRBD1 (6 bases). The CDR3 is 13 residues long. Germline CDR1 reads MDHEN; CDR2 reads SYDVKM. Trimming stripped 6 bases from V and 10 bases from J, with 16 bases between.

The rearrangement links TRBV9 to TRBJ2-7, with TRBD2 matching 13 bases. The CDR3 contains 16 residues. Per germline, CDR1 SGDLS and CDR2 YYNGEE. J gave up 2 bases and V 0 bases, and 2 bases lay outside the gene matches. This chain's CDR3 is CASSVGGLAGTYEQYF. For the CDR3, the DNA is TGTGCCAGCAGCGTAGGGGGACTAGCGGGGACCTACGAGCAGTACTTC.

This clone was found once. CDR3 amino acids: CAWSSNAGVLHEQYF. The CDR3 DNA sequence: TGTGCCTGGAGTTCGAATGCGGGAGTCCTCCACGAGCAGTACTTC. The gene calls are TRBV30 and TRBJ2-7; 7 nucleotides match TRBD2. Germline loops: CDR1 GTSNPN, CDR2 SVGIG (reference sequence). V lost 2 bases, J lost 5 bases, and 12 bases stayed unmatched. The CDR3 covers 15 residues.

This clone has only one observation. DNA of the CDR3: TGTGCCAGCAGGCAGACAGGGGCCTACGAGCAGTACTTC. Translating gives CASRQTGAYEQYF. V and J are TRBV27 and TRBJ2-7, with TRBD1 matching over 8 bases. The germline CDR1 and CDR2 sequences are MNHEY and SMNVEV (reference sequence). Losses at the gene ends were 6 bases for V and 2 bases for J; bases not matched to a gene: 3. This CDR3 region has 13 residues.

The chain links TRBV13 to TRBJ2-5; 9 nucleotides match TRBD2. The CDR3 runs 14 residues. In germline, CDR1 is PRHDT, CDR2 FYEKMQ (reference sequence). J gave up 3 bases and V 6 bases, and 5 bases lay outside the gene matches. CDR3 region: CASRPTSGEETQYF. Written as DNA, the CDR3 is TGTGCCAGCAGACCGACTAGCGGCGAAGAGACCCAGTACTTC.

The chain recombines TRBV5-4 with TRBJ2-1; TRBD1 matches 9 bases. This CDR3 spans 17 amino acids. The V segment lost 4 bases and the J segment 6 bases; nucleotides outside the gene matches: 14. Germline CDR1 is SGHNT and CDR2 is YYREEE (reference sequence). CDR3 protein: CASSIQTGTGFGNEQFF. The CDR3 DNA is TGTGCCAGCAGCATACAAACCGGGACAGGGTTTGGCAATGAGCAGTTCTTC. Based on the CDR3 plus reference TRBV5-4 and TRBJ2-1, the full variable domain is ETGVTQSPTHLIKTRGQQVTLRCSSQSGHNTVSWYQQALGQGPQFIFQYYREEENGRGNFPPRFSGLQFPNYSSELNVNALELDDSALYLCASSIQTGTGFGNEQFFGPGTRLTVL.

The rearrangement links TRBV28 to TRBJ1-5, with D possibly matching TRBD1 (5 bases). The ends were cut back, 1 base at V and 3 bases at J, with 10 bases in the middle. The CDR3 is 15 amino acids. Germline CDR1 is MDHEN and CDR2 is SYDVKM. The CDR3 spells CASSLFDRNNQPQHF. The CDR3 coding sequence is TGTGCCAGCAGTTTATTCGACAGAAACAATCAGCCCCAGCATTTT.

This clone was detected a few times. J is TRBJ1-1 and V is TRBV9, with 9 bases that match TRBD1. Germline V gene sequence: CDR1 SGDLS, CDR2 YYNGEE. The CDR3 spans 14 residues. Unmatched junction bases numbered 11, after V lost 2 bases and J lost 12 bases. CDR3 loop: CASSVRERDRETFF. CDR3 nucleotide sequence: TGTGCCAGCAGCGTGAGGGAACGGGACAGGGAAACTTTCTTT.

The chain couples TRBV4-1 to TRBJ1-4; D perhaps matches TRBD1 (5 bases). The CDR3 runs 17 residues. The V end was cut by 4 bases, the J end by 4 bases, with 19 bases between. Germline V CDR1 and CDR2: MGHRA, YSYEKL. CDR3 sequence reads: CASSRHPGDRGNEKLFF. As DNA, the CDR3 is TGCGCCAGCAGCCGCCATCCGGGGGACCGGGGTAATGAAAAACTGTTTTTT.

The rearrangement links TRBV27 to TRBJ2-1, with 7 positions matching TRBD2. Germline values: CDR1 MNHEY, CDR2 SMNVEV (reference sequence). J gave up 12 bases and V 5 bases, and 10 bases lay outside the gene matches. The CDR3 consists of 13 residues. The CDR3 loop reads CASSTASGTSQFF. CDR3 coding DNA: TGTGCCAGCAGTACAGCTAGCGGCACCTCGCAGTTCTTC.

The chain couples TRBV7-9 to TRBJ2-1; D is perhaps TRBD2 (5 bases). The CDR3 contains 11 residues. V was pared by 5 bases and J by 13 bases, with 12 bases between. CDR1 SEHNR and CDR2 FQNEAQ come from the germline V gene (reference sequence). The CDR3 reads CASSPGEVQFF. CDR3 in DNA: TGTGCCAGCAGCCCCGGGGAAGTACAGTTCTTC.

This chain uses TRBV9 with TRBJ1-1; 7 bases are shared with TRBD1. Germline values: CDR1 SGDLS, CDR2 YYNGEE. V lost 0 bases to trimming and J lost 9 bases; unmatched junction nucleotides: 17. The length of the CDR3 is 17 residues. The CDR3 loop reads CASSVGAWGTEKDKAFF. The CDR3 DNA sequence: TGTGCCAGCAGCGTAGGAGCATGGGGGACAGAGAAGGATAAAGCTTTCTTT. The full variable domain, with the rest looked up from reference TRBV9 and TRBJ1-1, is DSGVTQTPKHLITATGQRVTLRCSPRSGDLSVYWYQQSLDQGLQFLIQYYNGEERAKGNILERFSAQQFPDLHSELNLSSLELGDSALYFCASSVGAWGTEKDKAFFGQGTRLTVV.

The chain links TRBV27 to TRBJ2-7; D gene ambiguous. CDR3 size: 13 residues. V was trimmed by 8 bases and J by 2 bases, leaving 13 bases between them. From germline, CDR1 is MNHEY and CDR2 SMNVEV (reference sequence). CDR3 protein: CASPKGPTYEQYF. CDR3 bases: TGTGCCAGCCCCAAAGGGCCCACCTACGAGCAGTACTTC.

The chain is built from TRBV7-8 and TRBJ1-2; TRBD1 is a possible D gene (5 bases). This CDR3 has 14 amino acids. V was trimmed by 6 bases and J by 8 bases, leaving 19 bases between them. The germline V gene has CDR1 SGHVS and CDR2 FQNEAQ. The DNA of the CDR3 is TGTGCCAGCAGACAACCGGGGGATGTCTTCGGCTACACCTTC. This sequence encodes CASRQPGDVFGYTF.

The rearrangement joins TRBV5-1 to TRBJ1-1; TRBD1 is a possible D gene (6 bases). The CDR3 has 19 amino acids. The V gene lost 0 bases and the J gene lost 2 bases, with 23 bases spanning the gap. Germline CDR1 reads SGHRS; CDR2 reads YFSETQ. The CDR3 loop reads CASSLGRGTLDELNTEAFF. CDR3 DNA: TGCGCCAGCAGCTTGGGCCGGGGGACACTGGACGAGCTTAACACTGAAGCTTTCTTT.

The J gene is TRBJ2-3, the V gene TRBV28, with D unresolved. V lost 6 bases, J lost 0 bases, and 22 bases lay in between. CDR3 size: 18 residues. The germline V gene encodes CDR1 MDHEN and CDR2 SYDVKM. The CDR3 DNA is TGTGCCAGCAGGTTAATAGTCGTTGTGTTCCCGAGCACAGATACGCAGTATTTT. Translation: CASRLIVVVFPSTDTQYF.